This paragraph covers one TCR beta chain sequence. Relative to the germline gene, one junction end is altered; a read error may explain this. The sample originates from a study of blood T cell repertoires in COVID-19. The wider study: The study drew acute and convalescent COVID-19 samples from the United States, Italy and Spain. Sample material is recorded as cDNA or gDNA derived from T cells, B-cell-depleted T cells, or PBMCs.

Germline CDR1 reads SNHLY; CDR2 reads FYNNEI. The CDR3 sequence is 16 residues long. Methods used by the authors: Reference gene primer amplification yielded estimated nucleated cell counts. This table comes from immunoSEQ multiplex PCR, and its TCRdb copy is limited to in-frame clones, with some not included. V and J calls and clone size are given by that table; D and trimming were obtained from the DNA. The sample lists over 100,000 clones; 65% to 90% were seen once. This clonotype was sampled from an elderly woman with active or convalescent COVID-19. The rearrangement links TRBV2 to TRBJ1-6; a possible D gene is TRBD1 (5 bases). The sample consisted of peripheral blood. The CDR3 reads CASSEARGAYSSPLHF. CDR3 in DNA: TGTGCCAGCAGTGAGGCTCGTGGGGCATATAGTTCACCCCTCCACTTT. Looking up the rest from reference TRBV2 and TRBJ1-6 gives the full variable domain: EPEVTQTPSHQVTQMGQEVILRCVPISNHLYFYWYRQILGQKVEFLVSFYNNEISEKSEIFDDQFSVERPDGSNFTLKIRSTKLEDSAMYFCASSEARGAYSSPLHFGNGTRLTVT.